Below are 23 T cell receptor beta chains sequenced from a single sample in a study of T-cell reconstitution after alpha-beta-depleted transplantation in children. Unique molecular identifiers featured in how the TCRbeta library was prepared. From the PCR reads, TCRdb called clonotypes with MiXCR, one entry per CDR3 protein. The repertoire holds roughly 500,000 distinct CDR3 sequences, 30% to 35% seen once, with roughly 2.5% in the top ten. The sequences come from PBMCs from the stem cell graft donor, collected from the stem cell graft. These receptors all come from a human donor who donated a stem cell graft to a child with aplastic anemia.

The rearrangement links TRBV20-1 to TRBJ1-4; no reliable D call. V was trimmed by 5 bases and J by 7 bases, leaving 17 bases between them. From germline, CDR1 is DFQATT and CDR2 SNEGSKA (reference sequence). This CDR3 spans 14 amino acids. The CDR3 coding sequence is TGCAGTGCTCTTCGGGGATTTCGCGGTGAAAAACTGTTTTTT. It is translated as CSALRGFRGEKLFF.

CDR3 sequence: CASSPAGAPKNIQYF. Here the CDR3 DNA reads TGTGCCAGCTCACCTGCTGGGGCTCCCAAAAACATTCAGTACTTC. The chain combines TRBV18 with TRBJ2-4; possible D gene TRBD1, 5 bases. Looked up from germline, CDR1 is KGHSH and CDR2 is LQKENI. Trimming shortened V by 3 bases and J by 2 bases, and 11 bases separated the two germline ends. This CDR3 is 15 amino acids long.

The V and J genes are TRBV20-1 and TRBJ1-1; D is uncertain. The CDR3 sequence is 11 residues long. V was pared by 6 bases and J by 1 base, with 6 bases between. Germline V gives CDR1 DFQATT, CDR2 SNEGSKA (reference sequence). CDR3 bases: TGCAGTGCCAAGAAGAACACTGAAGCTTTCTTT. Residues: CSAKKNTEAFF.

The CDR3 reads CASSYEGAAEKLFF. DNA of the CDR3: TGTGCCAGCAGTTACGAGGGGGCGGCGGAAAAACTGTTTTTT. The V and J genes are TRBV6-5 and TRBJ1-4, with 7 bases identical to TRBD1. Germline V gene data show CDR1 as MNHEY and CDR2 as SVGAGI. The CDR3 contains 14 residues. V was clipped by 2 bases and J by 8 bases; unmatched bases: 5.

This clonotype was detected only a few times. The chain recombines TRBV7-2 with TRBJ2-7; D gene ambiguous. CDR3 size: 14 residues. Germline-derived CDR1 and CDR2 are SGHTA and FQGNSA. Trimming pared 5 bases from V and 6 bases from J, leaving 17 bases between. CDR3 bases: TGTGCCAGCAGCCCGACCCAGTACCTATCCGAGCAGTACTTC. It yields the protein CASSPTQYLSEQYF.

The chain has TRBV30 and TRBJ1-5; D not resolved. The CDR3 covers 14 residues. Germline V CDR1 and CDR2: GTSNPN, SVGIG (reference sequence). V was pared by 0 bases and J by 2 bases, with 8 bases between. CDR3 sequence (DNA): TGTGCCTGGAGTGTAAGTTTTGGCAATCAGCCCCAGCATTTT. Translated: CAWSVSFGNQPQHF. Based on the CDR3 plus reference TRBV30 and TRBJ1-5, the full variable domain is SQTIHQWPATLVQPVGSPLSLECTVEGTSNPNLYWYRQAAGRGLQLLFYSVGIGQISSEVPQNLSASRPQDRQFILSSKKLLLSDSGFYLCAWSVSFGNQPQHFGDGTRLSIL.

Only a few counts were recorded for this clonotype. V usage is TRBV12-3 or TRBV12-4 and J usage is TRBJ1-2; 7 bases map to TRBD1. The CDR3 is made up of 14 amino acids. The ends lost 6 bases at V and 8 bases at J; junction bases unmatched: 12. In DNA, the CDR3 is TGTGCCAGCAGAAAACAGGGGATTGAAGGAGGCTACACCTTC. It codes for CASRKQGIEGGYTF.

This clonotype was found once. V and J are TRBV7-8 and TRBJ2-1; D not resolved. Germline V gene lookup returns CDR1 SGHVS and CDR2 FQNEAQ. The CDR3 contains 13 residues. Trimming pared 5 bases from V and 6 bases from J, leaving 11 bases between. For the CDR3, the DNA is TGTGCCAGCAGCCCAACTCCTACCAATGAGCAGTTCTTC. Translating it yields CASSPTPTNEQFF.

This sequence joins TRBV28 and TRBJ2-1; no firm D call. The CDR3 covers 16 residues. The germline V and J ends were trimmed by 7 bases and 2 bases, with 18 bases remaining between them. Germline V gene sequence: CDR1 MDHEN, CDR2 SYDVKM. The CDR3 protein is CASNPRRTLTYNEQFF. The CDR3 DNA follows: TGTGCCAGCAATCCGCGGCGGACCCTAACCTACAATGAGCAGTTCTTC.

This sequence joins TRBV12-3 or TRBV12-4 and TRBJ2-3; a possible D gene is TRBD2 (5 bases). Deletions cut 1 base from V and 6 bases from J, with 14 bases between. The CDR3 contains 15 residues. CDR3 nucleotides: TGTGCCAGCAGTTTAGTGTATCTAGCAGGTGATACGCAGTATTTT. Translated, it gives CASSLVYLAGDTQYF.

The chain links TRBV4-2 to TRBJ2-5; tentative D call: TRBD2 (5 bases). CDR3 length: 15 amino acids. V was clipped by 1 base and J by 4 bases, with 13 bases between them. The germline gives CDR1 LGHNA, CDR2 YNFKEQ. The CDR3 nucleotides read TGTGCCAGCAGCCAAGTCTATACAGAGGGAGAGACCCAGTACTTC. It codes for CASSQVYTEGETQYF.

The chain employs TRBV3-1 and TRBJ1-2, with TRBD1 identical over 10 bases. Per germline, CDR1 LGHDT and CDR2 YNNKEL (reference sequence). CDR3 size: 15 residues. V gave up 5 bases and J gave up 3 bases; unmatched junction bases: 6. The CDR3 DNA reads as TGTGCCAGCAGCGTCCGAGGACAGGGGGACTATGGCTACACCTTC. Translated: CASSVRGQGDYGYTF.

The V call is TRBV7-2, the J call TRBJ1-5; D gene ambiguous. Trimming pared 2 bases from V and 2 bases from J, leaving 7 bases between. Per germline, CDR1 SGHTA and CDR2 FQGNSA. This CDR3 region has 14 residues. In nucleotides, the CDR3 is TGTGCCAGCAGCTTAACCCAAGGCAATCAGCCCCAGCATTTT. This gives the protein CASSLTQGNQPQHF.

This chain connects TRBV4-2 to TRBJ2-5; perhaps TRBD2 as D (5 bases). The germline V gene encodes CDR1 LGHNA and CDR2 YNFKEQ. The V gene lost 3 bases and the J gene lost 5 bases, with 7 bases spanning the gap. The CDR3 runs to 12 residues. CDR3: CASSQDWETQYF. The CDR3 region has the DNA TGTGCCAGCAGCCAGGACTGGGAGACCCAGTACTTC.

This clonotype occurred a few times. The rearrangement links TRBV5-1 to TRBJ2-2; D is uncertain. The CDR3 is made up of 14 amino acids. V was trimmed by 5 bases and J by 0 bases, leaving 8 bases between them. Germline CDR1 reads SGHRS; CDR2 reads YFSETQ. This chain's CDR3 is CASSISPNTGELFF. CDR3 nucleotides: TGCGCCAGCAGTATTTCTCCGAACACCGGGGAGCTGTTTTTT.

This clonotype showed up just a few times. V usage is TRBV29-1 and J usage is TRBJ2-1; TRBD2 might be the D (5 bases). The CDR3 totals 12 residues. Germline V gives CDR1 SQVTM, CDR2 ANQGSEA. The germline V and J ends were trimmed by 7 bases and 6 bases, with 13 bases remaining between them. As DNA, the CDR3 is TGCAGCGCTGCGCGGGCCGTCAATGAGCAGTTCTTC. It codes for CSAARAVNEQFF.

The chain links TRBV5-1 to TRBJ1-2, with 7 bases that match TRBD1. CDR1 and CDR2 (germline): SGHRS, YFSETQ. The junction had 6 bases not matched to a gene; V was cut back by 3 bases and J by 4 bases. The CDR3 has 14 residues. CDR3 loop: CASSSGQEGYGYTF. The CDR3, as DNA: TGCGCCAGCAGCTCAGGACAGGAGGGCTATGGCTACACCTTC.

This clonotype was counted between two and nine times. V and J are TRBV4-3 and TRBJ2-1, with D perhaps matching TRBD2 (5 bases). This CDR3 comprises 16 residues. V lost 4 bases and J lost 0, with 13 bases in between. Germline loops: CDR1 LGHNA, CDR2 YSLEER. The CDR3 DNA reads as TGCGCCAGCAGCCCATCCGGAACTAGCTCCTACAATGAGCAGTTCTTC. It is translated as CASSPSGTSSYNEQFF.

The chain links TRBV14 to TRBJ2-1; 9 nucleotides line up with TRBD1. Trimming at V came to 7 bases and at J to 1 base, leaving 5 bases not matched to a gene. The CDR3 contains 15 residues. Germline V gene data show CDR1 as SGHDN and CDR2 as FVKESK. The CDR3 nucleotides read TGTGCCAGCACAGGGACAGGGTTATCCTACAATGAGCAGTTCTTC. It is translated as CASTGTGLSYNEQFF. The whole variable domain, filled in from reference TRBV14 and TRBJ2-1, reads EAGVTQFPSHSVIEKGQTVTLRCDPISGHDNLYWYRRVMGKEIKFLLHFVKESKQDESGMPNNRFLAERTGGTYSTLKVQPAELEDSGVYFCASTGTGLSYNEQFFGPGTRLTVL.

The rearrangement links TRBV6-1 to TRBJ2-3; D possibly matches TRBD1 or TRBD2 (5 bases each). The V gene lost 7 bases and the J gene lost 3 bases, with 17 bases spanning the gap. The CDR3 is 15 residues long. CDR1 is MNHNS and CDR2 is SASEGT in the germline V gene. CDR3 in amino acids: CASTQGGYKTDTQYF. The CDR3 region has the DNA TGTGCCAGCACCCAGGGCGGGTACAAAACAGATACGCAGTATTTT.

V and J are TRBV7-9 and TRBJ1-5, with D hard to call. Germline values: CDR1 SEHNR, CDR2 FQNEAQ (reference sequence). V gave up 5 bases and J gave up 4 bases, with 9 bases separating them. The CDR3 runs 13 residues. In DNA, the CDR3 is TGTGCCAGCAGCGGAAGGGATAATCAGCCCCAGCATTTT. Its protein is CASSGRDNQPQHF.

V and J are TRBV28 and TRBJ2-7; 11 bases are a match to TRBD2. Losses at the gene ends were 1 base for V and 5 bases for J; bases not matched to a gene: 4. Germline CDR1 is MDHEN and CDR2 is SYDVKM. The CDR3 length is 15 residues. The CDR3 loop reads CASSLFTSGSHEQYF. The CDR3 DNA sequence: TGTGCCAGCAGTTTATTTACTAGCGGGAGTCACGAGCAGTACTTC.

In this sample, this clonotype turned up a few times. This CDR3 reads CSQIGLAGYNEQFF. DNA for the CDR3: TGCAGCCAGATAGGACTAGCGGGATACAATGAGCAGTTCTTC. The chain recombines TRBV29-1 with TRBJ2-1, with 12 positions matching TRBD2. The ends lost 8 bases at V and 4 bases at J; junction bases unmatched: 6. The CDR3 spans 14 residues. Germline CDR1 reads SQVTM; CDR2 reads ANQGSEA.